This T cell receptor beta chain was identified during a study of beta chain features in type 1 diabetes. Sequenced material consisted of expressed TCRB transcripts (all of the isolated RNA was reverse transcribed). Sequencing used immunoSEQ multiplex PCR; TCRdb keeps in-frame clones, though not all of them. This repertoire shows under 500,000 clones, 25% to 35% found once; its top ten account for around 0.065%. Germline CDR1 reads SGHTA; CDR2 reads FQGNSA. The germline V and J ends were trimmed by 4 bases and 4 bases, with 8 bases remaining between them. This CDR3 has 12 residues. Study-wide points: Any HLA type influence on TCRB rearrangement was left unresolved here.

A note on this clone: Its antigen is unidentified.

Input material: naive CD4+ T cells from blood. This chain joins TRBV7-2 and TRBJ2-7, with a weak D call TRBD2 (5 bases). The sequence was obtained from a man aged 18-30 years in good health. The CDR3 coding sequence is TGTGCCAGCAGCTCAACTAGATACGAGCAGTACTTC. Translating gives CASSSTRYEQYF. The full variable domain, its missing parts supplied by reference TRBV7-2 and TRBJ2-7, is GAGVSQSPSNKVTEKGKDVELRCDPISGHTALYWYRQSLGQGLEFLIYFQGNSAPDKSGLPSDRFSAERTGGSVSTLTIQRTQQEDSAVYLCASSSTRYEQYFGPGTRLTVT.